Included here is one T cell receptor (beta chain) sequence, with context. What this receptor recognizes is not known. It has no much larger one-base neighbor in the sample; base qualities were not kept. The data are from a study of blood T cell repertoires in COVID-19 (dated by TCRdb to about 2020). Looking at the study overall: The collaborator samples originated in the United States, Italy and Spain and spanned the acute and convalescent phases of COVID-19. The prospective study material was composed of cDNA or gDNA derived from T cells, B-cell-depleted T cells, or PBMCs. Subjects who had been exposed to COVID-19, were actively infected with it, or had recovered from it provided the deeply sampled blood TCRbeta repertoires that made up the dataset. The repertoires were made available in a free public database intended to serve as a resource for research on the immune response to SARS-CoV-2. Samples were obtained from the ongoing ImmuneRACE study (first 160 participants) and from some 1,300 subjects provided by 6 global collaborators. The sample metadata nearly always contained a de-identified subject ID, COVID-19 status, age in years and sex. HLA class I and class II types, where available, came from metadata supplied by the sample provider rather than from assay-based typing. Broad study findings and their caveats: Clinical and demographic metadata were provided uncurated, with the amount varying by source and participant.

Spanning cysteine to phenylalanine, the CDR3 consists of 13 amino acids. Of the read, only the CDR3 DNA is kept; its 39 bases are in frame from base 1. CDR1 and CDR2 are read off the germline V gene (reference sequence) as DFQATT and SNEGSKA. The junction shows trimming of 3 bases on V and 5 bases on J, and the gene matches do not reach 7 bases of it. At one collaborating source in Seattle, patients were enrolled during active infection and were followed longitudinally through the course of disease. Collaborating institutions collected whole blood in K2EDTA tubes following their own protocols. For TCRbeta analysis, collaborators shipped samples as frozen whole blood, isolated PBMCs, or DNA extracted from either of those sample types. TCRbeta CDR3 regions were amplified from genomic DNA by means of the immunoSEQ Assay, a bias-controlled multiplex PCR. The authors' pipeline ran thus. Within the assay, amplification of reference gene primers was used to estimate how many nucleated cells each sample contained. Sequence reads were collapsed and filtered to measure the absolute abundance of every unique TCRbeta CDR3 rearrangement. For each sample, productive Simpson clonality was calculated as the square root of Simpson's diversity index across productive rearrangements. TCRdb re-hosts the immuneACCESS table, in-frame sequences only. Its copies lack some clones; in the studies checked, an unresolved V gene accounts for under half of them, and the cause for the rest is not known. V and J calls and clone size come straight from that table; D and trimming were deduced from the DNA. The sample contains tens of thousands of clones, roughly 84% of them found a single time. The top ten clonotypes cover 6.5% to 7.5% of the sample.

The specimen sequenced was peripheral blood. The clonotype comes from a man under 40 with COVID-19, enrolled during active disease. This sequence uses TRBV20-1 and TRBJ2-7, and 7 junction bases match TRBD2. The CDR3 is CSASLAGFNEQYF. The nucleotides read TGCAGTGCTAGTTTAGCGGGCTTTAACGAGCAGTACTTC.